Listed below are T cell receptor beta chains from one sample, sequenced in a study of blood T cell repertoires in COVID-19. Sequencing used immunoSEQ multiplex PCR; TCRdb keeps in-frame clones, though not all of them. The sample contains roughly 170,000 clones, approximately 84% of which appear only once. The specimen sequenced was peripheral blood. The receptors stem from a man in his forties who had recovered from COVID-19. Both conserved end residues are part of each CDR3. D genes are given only for firm matches. The size of a clone is reported for some rows only, either as once, few or many, or as a class for expanded clones.

-,TRBV28,TRBD1,TRBJ2-1,CASNSRGQANFAEQFF,TGTGCCAGCAACTCTAGGGGACAGGCAAATTTTGCTGAGCAGTTCTTC
-,TRBV11-2,-,TRBJ2-7,CASSLSLGTSTYEQYF,TGTGCCAGCAGCTTGTCCCTCGGGACATCGACCTACGAGCAGTACTTC
few,TRBV30,-,TRBJ1-6,CAWSKTGNNSPLHF,TGTGCCTGGAGTAAAACAGGGAATAATTCACCCCTCCACTTT
-,TRBV3-1/TRBV3-2,TRBD1,TRBJ1-4,CASSPSTGRREKLFF,TGTGCCAGCAGCCCTTCGACAGGGAGGAGGGAAAAACTGTTTTTT
-,TRBV20-1,TRBD2,TRBJ2-3,CSASSSTSGRTDTQYF,TGCAGTGCTAGTAGTTCCACTAGCGGGAGGACAGATACGCAGTATTTT
-,TRBV3-1/TRBV3-2,-,TRBJ1-2,CASSRSLIGGSRSYGYTF,TGTGCCAGCAGCCGGTCCCTTATAGGGGGTTCTCGGAGCTATGGCTACACCTTC
once,TRBV6-5,TRBD2,TRBJ2-2,CASRLAGDTGELFF,TGTGCCAGCAGACTAGCGGGAGACACCGGGGAGCTGTTTTTT
-,TRBV6-5,-,TRBJ1-6,CASSYSGPLEDSPLHF,TGTGCCAGCAGTTACTCTGGACCCTTGGAGGATTCACCCCTCCACTTT
-,TRBV28,TRBD2,TRBJ2-5,CASRRPLAAQETQYF,TGTGCCAGCAGGCGTCCACTAGCGGCTCAAGAGACCCAGTACTTC
-,TRBV7-2,-,TRBJ2-5,CASSLDTGTQYF,TGTGCCAGCAGCTTAGACACGGGGACCCAGTACTTC
-,TRBV28,TRBD1,TRBJ2-5,CASSSAGTGRETQYF,TGTGCCAGCAGTTCCGCCGGGACAGGGCGAGAGACCCAGTACTTC
-,TRBV7-9,TRBD1,TRBJ1-2,CASSLPGQGMGGYTF,TGTGCCAGCAGCTTACCGGGACAGGGAATGGGTGGCTACACCTTC
-,TRBV4-3,TRBD2,TRBJ2-1,CASSRKTGTSGYNEQFF,TGCGCCAGCAGCCGGAAAACCGGGACTAGCGGATACAATGAGCAGTTCTTC
-,TRBV4-1,TRBD1,TRBJ2-2,CASSEGTALWVGELFF,TGCGCCAGCAGCGAAGGGACAGCGCTTTGGGTCGGGGAGCTGTTTTTT
-,TRBV18,-,TRBJ1-1,CASSPPRVNTEAFF,TGTGCCAGCTCACCACCTAGAGTTAACACTGAAGCTTTCTTT
-,TRBV12-5,-,TRBJ2-7,CASGYAPTGSYEQYF,TGTGCTAGTGGTTACGCTCCGACAGGATCCTACGAGCAGTACTTC
-,TRBV4-2,-,TRBJ1-2,CASSSTGMSGYTF,TGTGCCAGCAGCTCGACAGGTATGAGCGGCTACACCTTC
-,TRBV2,TRBD1,TRBJ1-1,CASLDRANTEAFF,TGTGCCAGTTTGGACAGGGCAAACACTGAAGCTTTCTTT
once,TRBV29-1,-,TRBJ1-5,CSAATPFNQPQHF,TGCAGCGCCGCAACTCCTTTTAATCAGCCCCAGCATTTT
-,TRBV21-1,-,TRBJ1-4,CASGSWTGDEKLFF,TGTGCCAGCGGGTCGTGGACAGGGGATGAAAAACTGTTTTTT
-,TRBV28,-,TRBJ1-4,CASSLAGAGDEKLFF,TGTGCCAGCAGTTTAGCGGGTGCGGGAGATGAAAAACTGTTTTTT
-,TRBV14,TRBD1,TRBJ2-5,CASSLDRVIETQYF,TGTGCCAGCAGCCTTGACAGGGTCATCGAGACCCAGTACTTC
-,TRBV15,-,TRBJ1-1,CATSRDYTMSAGIDTEAFF,TGTGCCACCAGCAGAGATTATACCATGAGTGCGGGGATTGACACTGAAGCTTTCTTT
-,TRBV30,-,TRBJ2-7,CAWSYRDEQYF,TGTGCCTGGTCTTACAGGGACGAGCAGTACTTC
-,TRBV20-1,-,TRBJ2-1,CSVSPGDEQFF,TGCAGTGTAAGCCCAGGGGATGAGCAGTTCTTC
-,TRBV6-2/TRBV6-3,TRBD1,TRBJ2-7,CASSPRSGTVPYEQYF,TGTGCCAGCAGTCCGAGGTCCGGGACAGTCCCCTACGAGCAGTACTTC
-,TRBV30,TRBD2,TRBJ2-5,CAWSGLAGGETQYF,TGTGCCTGGAGTGGGCTAGCGGGAGGAGAGACCCAGTACTTC
-,TRBV5-4,-,TRBJ1-2,CASSLSQYGYTF,TGTGCCAGCAGCTTGAGTCAGTATGGCTACACCTTC
-,TRBV6-1,TRBD1,TRBJ2-7,CASSEMDRGYEQYF,TGTGCCAGCAGTGAAATGGACAGGGGCTACGAGCAGTACTTC
few,TRBV12-3/TRBV12-4,-,TRBJ2-7,CASSHTYEQYF,TGTGCCAGCAGCCACACCTACGAGCAGTACTTC